This TCR beta chain was retrieved from a study of graft-versus-host responses after intestinal transplantation. As for the study in general: Transplants were multivisceral, liver-intestinal, or isolated intestinal. All of the recipients had induction that used anti-thymocyte globulin, then tacrolimus and steroids for about 3 years.

Findings of the study overall: When patients had graft-donor T cell macrochimerism, their allografts held high graft-versus-host to host-versus-graft clonal ratios. Detection of GvH clones occurred in recipient marrow, and some had their first appearance in ileum or blood.

The protocol was immunoSEQ multiplex PCR, while the TCRdb copy is restricted to in-frame clones and leaves out a portion. The sample has some 87,000 clones; roughly 93% are singletons. For this clone: The antigen is not known.

CDR1 is KGHSH, CDR2 LQKENI, per germline. The CDR3 totals 14 residues. V dropped 3 bases and J dropped 0 bases, with 9 bases sitting between them. The V and J genes are TRBV18 and TRBJ2-7; D is perhaps TRBD2 (5 bases). The sequence came from a human donor who was the organ donor for an intestinal transplant. The sample in question was unstimulated CD8+ T cells sorted from spleen or lymph node cells, obtained before transplant. The CDR3 nucleotides are TGTGCCAGCTCACCGACTGGGAGCTCCTACGAGCAGTACTTC. It yields the protein CASSPTGSSYEQYF.